This entry features one TCR beta chain sequence. The CDR3 consists of 15 residues. Germline values: CDR1 MDHEN, CDR2 SYDVKM. The junction had 10 bases not matched to a gene; V was cut back by 7 bases and J by 1 base. Method: immunoSEQ multiplex PCR; TCRdb's copy keeps in-frame clones and lacks some. The table has around 69,000 clones, roughly 89% seen once; the top ten hold roughly 5%. The sample is drawn from a study of blood T cell repertoires in COVID-19. The overall study: PBMCs, B-cell-depleted T cells, or T cells were the source of the cDNA or gDNA that made up the material.

This clonotype was obtained from a woman in her 50s with active COVID-19. The gene calls are TRBV28 and TRBJ2-7, with 7 bases fitting TRBD1. Sequenced input: peripheral blood. The CDR3 reads CASITARDRSYEQYF. CDR3 nucleotide sequence: TGTGCCAGCATCACTGCCCGGGACAGATCCTACGAGCAGTACTTC.